The 3 T cell receptor beta chains below were found in one sample sequenced in a study of beta chain features in type 1 diabetes. The entirety of the isolated RNA underwent reverse transcription, so expressed TCRB transcripts were sequenced. Generated by immunoSEQ multiplex PCR, the TCRdb table keeps only in-frame clones and is missing some. The sample yields around 280,000 clones, 7.5% to 9.5% seen once. The sequenced material came from central memory CD4+ T cells from blood. These TCRs come from a woman between 18 and 29 years old in good health.

The V and J genes are TRBV7-9 and TRBJ2-5; 9 bases line up with TRBD1. J lost 3 bases, V lost 3 bases, and 8 bases had no gene match. CDR3 length equals 16 residues. The germline gives CDR1 SEHNR, CDR2 FQNEAQ (reference sequence). The CDR3 loop reads CASSFGTGMGKETQYF. CDR3 DNA sequence: TGTGCCAGCAGCTTTGGGACAGGGATGGGGAAAGAGACCCAGTACTTC. The full variable domain, rest sourced from reference TRBV7-9 and TRBJ2-5, is DTGVSQNPRHKITKRGQNVTFRCDPISEHNRLYWYRQTLGQGPEFLTYFQNEAQLEKSRLLSDRFSAERPKGSFSTLEIQRTEQGDSAMYLCASSFGTGMGKETQYFGPGTRLLVL.

This clone was seen a few times. The chain employs TRBV30 and TRBJ2-6, with 9 nucleotides matching TRBD2. In germline, CDR1 is GTSNPN, CDR2 SVGIG (reference sequence). With 4 bases clipped from V and 1 base from J, the junction kept 14 bases outside the gene matches. CDR3 size: 19 residues. Here the CDR3 reads CAWIPLGAGGPSGANVLTF. DNA for the CDR3: TGTGCCTGGATACCTCTCGGGGCGGGAGGGCCTTCTGGGGCCAACGTCCTGACTTTC.

About this clone: Relative to the germline gene, one junction end is altered; a read error may explain this. The rearrangement links TRBV30 to TRBJ2-5; tentatively, D is TRBD2 (6 bases). Germline CDR1 reads GTSNPN; CDR2 reads SVGIG (reference sequence). The CDR3 length is 13 residues. The CDR3 coding sequence is TGTGCCCGGAGTGTTAATCGGGAGGAGACCCAGTACTTC. Protein: CARSVNREETQYF.